This TCR beta chain was captured in a study of CD8+CD57+ T cells in acquired aplastic anemia. Researchers used genomic DNA as the template to profile TCR beta VDJ and CDR3. TCRdb recomputed calls from the reads with MiXCR, one row per CDR3 protein. The data show roughly 420,000 distinct CDR3 sequences, just under 70% seen once. Germline V gene sequence: CDR1 SEHNR, CDR2 FQNEAQ (reference sequence). This CDR3 region has 13 residues. Comment on this clonotype: The junction shows a germline mismatch at one end, possibly a read error.

The chain uses TRBV7-9 and TRBJ2-7, with 8 nucleotides matching TRBD1. Sequenced material: sorted CD4+, CD8+, or CD8+CD57+ T cells (not recorded which) from PBMCs. This clonotype was obtained from a human donor in good health, serving as a control. The CDR3, as DNA: TGTGCCAGCAGCCCAAACGGACAGGGTACCGAAGCCTTC. Translating gives CASSPNGQGTEAF.